Each of the 21 T cell receptor beta chains below was sequenced from the same sample in a study of blood T cells in healthy people across ages (dated by TCRdb to 2013 to 2016). The receptor library was made with 5' RACE. TCRdb shows the sequencer as Illumina HiSeq 2500. A second PCR of about 6 to 11 cycles was run with a J-beta primer mix and a sample-barcoded 5' primer. Starting from the raw public reads, TCRdb applied fastp trimming at Q25, assembled clones with MiXCR and retained in-frame beta chains. Entries are consolidated by CDR3 protein sequence, retaining the most common genes and DNA. The sample table holds about a million distinct CDR3 sequences, of which around two fifths were seen once. In total, the top ten clones hold roughly 14% of the sample. What was sequenced was blood. Receptors were obtained from a man aged 18 to 30 in good health.

This clonotype was counted between two and nine times. The CDR3 loop is CASSSGTGRTYEQYF. The CDR3 coding sequence is TGTGCCAGCAGCTCAGGGACAGGCAGAACCTACGAGCAGTACTTC. V is TRBV12-3 or TRBV12-4 and J is TRBJ2-7; TRBD1 matches 8 bases. After removal of 6 bases from V and 2 bases from J, the junction contained 9 bases not matched to a gene. The CDR3 consists of 15 residues.

The gene calls are TRBV27 and TRBJ2-1; 15 positions agree with TRBD2. Germline V gives CDR1 MNHEY, CDR2 SMNVEV (reference sequence). CDR3 length: 18 amino acids. V shed 2 bases, J shed 0 bases, and the junction held 2 bases outside the gene matches. This chain's CDR3 is CASSLGTSGGRSYNEQFF. CDR3 nucleotide sequence: TGTGCCAGCAGTTTAGGGACTAGCGGGGGGCGCTCCTACAATGAGCAGTTCTTC.

This clonotype was recorded a few times. The chain recombines TRBV29-1 with TRBJ2-5; D remains ambiguous. Trimming left V 7 bases short and J 3 bases short, with 9 bases between. The germline V gene encodes CDR1 SQVTM and CDR2 ANQGSEA. This CDR3 is 11 amino acids long. As DNA, the CDR3 is TGCAGCGGCCGGGTCAAAGAGACCCAGTACTTC. Translation gives CSGRVKETQYF.

Concerning this clonotype itself: This may come from a read error, since a much larger clone is one base off. This chain connects TRBV5-1 to TRBJ2-5, with unresolved D. Germline V gene lookup returns CDR1 SGHRS and CDR2 YFSETQ. The CDR3 is 12 amino acids. The CDR3 region has the DNA TGCGCCGGCAGCTTGGAATTGGAGACCCAGTACTTC. Translation: CAGSLELETQYF.

V usage is TRBV28 and J usage is TRBJ1-1; no reliable D call. V lost 6 bases to trimming and J lost 4 bases, with 9 bases between them. The CDR3 length is 12 residues. CDR1 and CDR2 (germline): MDHEN, SYDVKM. DNA of the CDR3: TGTGCCAGCAGGTTAAAGACCACTGAAGCTTTCTTT. It specifies CASRLKTTEAFF.

In its sample, this clonotype was seen once. The gene calls are TRBV29-1 and TRBJ2-1, with 7 bases fitting TRBD2. This CDR3 has 18 amino acids. The V gene end was trimmed by 6 bases and the J gene end by 9 bases; junction bases not matched to a gene: 26. Germline V gene sequence: CDR1 SQVTM, CDR2 ANQGSEA. CDR3 in DNA: TGCAGCGTCCCTCGGAAGAGTCGGGGGGTTCCGGGTAGATCTGAGCAGTTCTTC. Translated, it gives CSVPRKSRGVPGRSEQFF.

The chain uses TRBV10-3 and TRBJ2-7; unclear D gene. This CDR3 has 14 amino acids. Germline V gene lookup returns CDR1 ENHRY and CDR2 SYGVKD. Trimming cost V 10 bases and J 4 bases, with 20 bases left between them. This CDR3 reads CATAETERPYEQYF. The CDR3 DNA sequence: TGTGCCACCGCTGAGACCGAGAGGCCGTACGAGCAGTACTTC.

This clonotype has a handful of counts. This chain's CDR3 is CATIQPTWASNTGELFF. CDR3 DNA: TGTGCCACAATACAACCAACCTGGGCTTCGAACACCGGGGAGCTGTTTTTT. This chain joins TRBV6-2 or TRBV6-3 and TRBJ2-2, with D hard to call. V was pared by 10 bases and J by 0 bases, with 21 bases between. CDR3 length equals 17 residues. CDR1 and CDR2 from the germline V gene are MNHEY and SVGEGT.

The V gene is TRBV29-1, the J gene TRBJ1-1, with D unresolved. Germline V CDR1 and CDR2: SQVTM, ANQGSEA. This CDR3 is 13 amino acids long. Trimming pared 2 bases from V and 0 bases from J, leaving 7 bases between. The CDR3 spells CSVERRVNTEAFF. Here the CDR3 DNA reads TGCAGCGTTGAACGCCGGGTGAACACTGAAGCTTTCTTT.

The rearrangement uses TRBV12-3 or TRBV12-4 and TRBJ1-4; D may be TRBD1 (6 bases). The ends were cut back, 3 bases at V and 7 bases at J, with 12 bases in the middle. The CDR3 consists of 14 residues. CDR3 sequence (DNA): TGTGCCAGCAGTTTTCAGGGGTTGTCTGAAAAACTGTTTTTT. As protein: CASSFQGLSEKLFF.

The chain is built from TRBV6-2 or TRBV6-3 and TRBJ1-4, with TRBD1 identical over 7 bases. The CDR3 runs to 18 residues. Germline CDR1 is MNHEY and CDR2 is SVGEGT. With 5 bases clipped from V and 0 bases from J, the junction kept 12 bases outside the gene matches. The CDR3 reads CASSTRQGWGATNEKLFF. CDR3 coding DNA: TGTGCCAGCAGTACCAGACAGGGCTGGGGAGCAACTAATGAAAAACTGTTTTTT.

The DNA for the CDR3 is TGTGCCATTCAGGACAGGGTCACTGAAGCTTTCTTT. Translated: CAIQDRVTEAFF. The rearrangement uses TRBV6-6 and TRBJ1-1; 8 bases fit TRBD1. CDR3 length: 12 residues. The J segment lost 4 bases and the V segment lost 10 bases, leaving 5 bases of the junction unmatched. Germline CDR1 and CDR2: MNHNY and SVGAGI (reference sequence).

V and J are TRBV7-9 and TRBJ2-1; 10 bases are shared with TRBD2. V was pared by 3 bases and J by 5 bases, with 7 bases of the junction left unmatched. Looked up from germline, CDR1 is SEHNR and CDR2 is FQNEAQ (reference sequence). This CDR3 is built from 16 residues. CDR3 amino acids: CASSFPAGGPDNEQFF. The CDR3 DNA is TGTGCCAGCAGCTTCCCAGCGGGGGGGCCCGACAATGAGCAGTTCTTC.

This clonotype was picked up a small number of times. This sequence joins TRBV14 and TRBJ2-1; weak D call: TRBD2 (6 bases). The germline gives CDR1 SGHDN, CDR2 FVKESK. CDR3 length equals 17 residues. Trimming took 0 bases from V and 0 from J, leaving 12 bases between them. CDR3 amino acids: CASSQDPGGSSYNEQFF. The DNA for the CDR3 is TGTGCCAGCAGCCAAGATCCAGGAGGGAGCTCCTACAATGAGCAGTTCTTC. The variable domain in full, with the rest retrieved from reference TRBV14 and TRBJ2-1, is EAGVTQFPSHSVIEKGQTVTLRCDPISGHDNLYWYRRVMGKEIKFLLHFVKESKQDESGMPNNRFLAERTGGTYSTLKVQPAELEDSGVYFCASSQDPGGSSYNEQFFGPGTRLTVL.

The chain uses TRBV28 and TRBJ2-7, with D perhaps TRBD2 (5 bases). The better agreement between TRBJ2-5 and the DNA end casts doubt on the J call. The germline V gene has CDR1 MDHEN and CDR2 SYDVKM. The CDR3 spans 15 residues. CDR3 sequence (DNA): TGTGCCAGCACCCTAGGTGGGGTACGGGGAGAGACCCAGTACTTC. This sequence encodes CASTLGGVRGETQYF.

The sample holds a few counts of this clonotype. This chain uses TRBV14 with TRBJ2-2; D gene ambiguous. Trimming took off 4 bases at V and 2 bases at J, with 5 bases between the two ends. Germline CDR1 SGHDN, CDR2 FVKESK. The CDR3 is 13 amino acids. The CDR3 loop reads CASSPINTGELFF. The CDR3 DNA reads as TGTGCCAGCAGCCCTATTAACACCGGGGAGCTGTTTTTT.

This clonotype was counted at least ten times. The chain recombines TRBV7-9 with TRBJ2-3; the D gene is possibly TRBD2 (5 bases). Germline V gene sequence: CDR1 SEHNR, CDR2 FQNEAQ (reference sequence). The CDR3 sequence is 14 residues long. V gave up 4 bases and J gave up 2 bases, with 10 bases separating them. The CDR3 spells CASSYEGSTDTQYF. DNA of the CDR3: TGTGCCAGCAGCTACGAGGGATCCACAGATACGCAGTATTTT.

A note on this clonotype: Just one base apart from a much larger clone, this may be a read error. This chain connects TRBV9 to TRBJ2-7; D gene ambiguous. Per germline, CDR1 SGDLS and CDR2 YYNGEE. With 3 bases removed from V and 7 bases from J, the gap between germline ends came to 17 bases. CDR3 size: 14 residues. The CDR3: CASSAVSSYNEQYF. The CDR3 DNA follows: TGTGCCAGCAGCGCTGTTAGTAGCTACAATGAGCAGTACTTC.

This chain joins TRBV18 and TRBJ2-7; 7 positions agree with TRBD1. CDR1 and CDR2 (germline): KGHSH, LQKENI. This CDR3 region has 14 residues. The V and J ends lost 3 bases and 3 bases, in that order; junction bases with no gene match: 5. The CDR3 spells CASSPRRDSYEQYF. CDR3 sequence (DNA): TGTGCCAGCTCACCTCGCCGGGACAGCTACGAGCAGTACTTC.

CDR3 in amino acids: CASSGGTSGGARGNTQYF. CDR3 bases: TGTGCCAGCAGCGGAGGCACTAGCGGGGGGGCAAGGGGAAATACGCAGTATTTT. The chain uses TRBV7-2 and TRBJ2-3; 13 nucleotides line up with TRBD2. V lost 5 bases and J lost 7; bases outside the gene matches: 15. The germline CDR1 and CDR2 sequences are SGHTA and FQGNSA. The CDR3 runs 18 residues.

The J gene is TRBJ2-1, the V gene TRBV7-3; 8 bases line up with TRBD1. Looked up from germline, CDR1 is SGHTA and CDR2 is FQGTGA. This CDR3 spans 16 amino acids. V was clipped by 8 bases and J by 3 bases; unmatched bases: 12. In DNA, the CDR3 is TGTGCCAGCGCACCATATCAGGGGGCGAGCTACAATGAGCAGTTCTTC. Translation: CASAPYQGASYNEQFF.